This T cell receptor beta chain was sequenced in a study of regulatory T cells in long-lasting Graves disease. Time point of the sample: newly diagnosed GD, antithyroid drugs for less than 3 months. Extracted RNA from PBMCs served as the source of the TCR library. Germline V lookup: CDR1 LNHNV, CDR2 YYDKDF (reference sequence). V gave up 0 bases and J gave up 0 bases, with 8 bases separating them. CDR3 size: 15 residues. This clonotype was detected many times. Both iRepertoire HTBI primers and Arm-PCR of CDR3 regions were used to build the TCR beta libraries. TCRdb analysed the multiplex PCR reads with MiXCR anew, one entry per CDR3 protein. The sample includes about 540,000 distinct CDR3 sequences, roughly 13% of them seen just once. This sample also belongs to another study, concerning T cells in Graves' hyperthyroidism and ophthalmopathy. That publication notes: First-round RT-PCR with HTBI primers amplified the TCR CDR3 region. Also found in blood were most expanded thyroid clonotypes above 0.001.

The material sequenced was peripheral blood mononuclear cells (PBMCs), taken at new diagnosis, from a patient treated with antithyroid drugs. The sequence derives from a man aged 30-40 years with Graves disease. This chain connects TRBV15 to TRBJ1-1; TRBD1 is a possible D gene (6 bases). This CDR3 reads CATSRETGLNTEAFF. Written as DNA, the CDR3 is TGTGCCACCAGCAGAGAGACAGGATTGAACACTGAAGCTTTCTTT.